The 15 T cell receptor beta chains in this list originate from one sample, sequenced in a study of early stage breast cancer tumors. Produced via immunoSEQ multiplex PCR; TCRdb's table is partial and in-frame only. The sample carries about 9,600 clones, approximately 70% recorded once. Material for sequencing was breast tumor tissue. These receptors were taken from a person aged 45 to 59 with breast cancer.

The chain uses TRBV4-1 and TRBJ2-3; possibly TRBD1 for D (7 bases). The CDR3 has 17 residues. Looked up from germline, CDR1 is MGHRA and CDR2 is YSYEKL. The V end lost 4 bases, the J end lost 3 bases, and 20 bases lay between the germline ends. CDR3 protein: CASSPGYLTGTTDTQYF. DNA of the CDR3: TGCGCCAGCAGCCCCGGATACTTGACAGGGACTACAGATACGCAGTATTTT.

The chain carries TRBV25-1 and TRBJ2-2; 9 bases are a match to TRBD1. Losses at the gene ends were 7 bases for V and 6 bases for J; bases not matched to a gene: 3. The CDR3 covers 13 residues. CDR1 MGHDK and CDR2 SYGVNS come from the germline V gene. The CDR3: CASNRQGAGELFF. CDR3 in DNA: TGTGCCAGCAACCGACAGGGGGCCGGGGAGCTGTTTTTT.

This clone came up once. The chain uses TRBV13 and TRBJ1-2, with a possible D match to TRBD1 (5 bases). Between the trimmed V and J ends, which lost 1 base and 6 bases, there was a span of 18 bases. The CDR3 loop spans 16 amino acids. Germline CDR1 is PRHDT and CDR2 is FYEKMQ (reference sequence). CDR3 coding DNA: TGTGCCAGCAGCTTAGTAACGAATGGCAGGGCCCATGGCTACACCTTC. Its protein product is CASSLVTNGRAHGYTF.

This clone has just a few counts. This sequence joins TRBV4-1 and TRBJ2-3; perhaps TRBD1 as D (6 bases). Germline-derived CDR1 and CDR2 are MGHRA and YSYEKL. There are 18 residues in the CDR3. The ends were cut back, 0 bases at V and 2 bases at J, with 18 bases in the middle. CDR3 region: CASSQEGGWNGITDTQYF. CDR3 nucleotides: TGCGCCAGCAGCCAAGAAGGGGGTTGGAACGGGATCACAGATACGCAGTATTTT.

This clone was picked up one time. The rearrangement links TRBV5-5 to TRBJ1-5; TRBD1 aligns across 7 bases. The CDR3 sequence is 15 residues long. Per germline, CDR1 SGHKS and CDR2 YYEKEE (reference sequence). J gave up 2 bases and V 4 bases, and 6 bases lay outside the gene matches. The CDR3 spells CASSPQGDGNQPQHF. The DNA of the CDR3 is TGTGCCAGCAGCCCCCAGGGGGATGGCAATCAGCCCCAGCATTTT.

This clone has a handful of counts. The V call is TRBV19, the J call TRBJ2-7; 8 bases align to TRBD2. V lost 7 bases and J lost 4; bases outside the gene matches: 9. Looked up from germline, CDR1 is LNHDA and CDR2 is SQIVND (reference sequence). CDR3 length equals 14 residues. The CDR3 spells CASTQSGREYEQYF. CDR3 coding DNA: TGTGCCAGTACCCAAAGCGGGAGAGAGTACGAGCAGTACTTC.

The chain is built from TRBV21-1 and TRBJ1-4. TRBV21-1 is given as a pseudogene. The CDR3 consists of 15 residues. The CDR3 DNA sequence: TGTGCCAGCAGCTTAACGGGGAGTTTTTTTGAAAAACTGTTTTTT. This codes for CASSLTGSFFEKLFF.

The gene calls are TRBV5-1 and TRBJ1-2, with D uncertain. The CDR3 is made up of 14 amino acids. Trimming removed 0 bases from V and 7 bases from J, with 13 bases in between. Germline CDR1 SGHRS, CDR2 YFSETQ. CDR3 amino acids: CASSLARERSGYTF. The CDR3 DNA reads as TGCGCCAGCAGCTTGGCTCGGGAGCGAAGTGGCTACACCTTC.

The V call is TRBV28, the J call TRBJ1-5, with TRBD1 matching 8 bases. This CDR3 has 15 residues. The germline gives CDR1 MDHEN, CDR2 SYDVKM. The V gene end was trimmed by 6 bases and the J gene end by 3 bases; junction bases not matched to a gene: 7. In DNA form, the CDR3 reads TGTGCCAGCAGCTCCGGACAGGGAATCAATCAGCCCCAGCATTTT. It is translated as CASSSGQGINQPQHF.

The chain joins TRBV6-5 to TRBJ2-5; no reliable D call. Trimming took off 6 bases at V and 5 bases at J, with 10 bases between the two ends. This CDR3 has 12 residues. Germline lookup yields CDR1 MNHEY and CDR2 SVGAGI. The chain's CDR3 is CASSQLGETQYF. The CDR3 DNA reads as TGTGCCAGCAGCCAGCTAGGGGAGACCCAGTACTTC.

The J gene is TRBJ2-2, the V gene TRBV5-1; the match to TRBD1 covers 10 bases. CDR1 SGHRS and CDR2 YFSETQ come from the germline V gene. Trimming removed 4 bases from V and 6 bases from J; junction bases left unmatched: 9. This CDR3 spans 16 amino acids. The CDR3 coding sequence is TGCGCCAGCAGCACCGGGACAGGGGCGGGATCCGGGGAGCTGTTTTTT. It is translated as CASSTGTGAGSGELFF.

The V and J genes are TRBV18 and TRBJ1-1, with no clear D. V was clipped by 0 bases and J by 12 bases, with 14 bases between them. Germline V lookup: CDR1 KGHSH, CDR2 LQKENI. The CDR3 sequence is 13 residues long. CDR3 loop: CASSPPDNPGTFF. The DNA for the CDR3 is TGTGCCAGCTCACCACCGGATAACCCGGGGACTTTCTTT. Variable domain in full (rest from reference TRBV18 and TRBJ1-1): NAGVMQNPRHLVRRRGQEARLRCSPMKGHSHVYWYRQLPEEGLKFMVYLQKENIIDESGMPKERFSAEFPKEGPSILRIQQVVRGDSAAYFCASSPPDNPGTFFGQGTRLTVV.

This chain links TRBV7-9 with TRBJ2-7; tentative D call: TRBD1 (5 bases). Trimming removed 4 bases from V and 3 bases from J, with 10 bases in between. The V gene's germline CDR1 is SEHNR and CDR2 FQNEAQ (reference sequence). This CDR3 comprises 13 residues. The CDR3 DNA reads as TGTGCCAGCAGCTCGACAGCTTTCTACGAGCAGTACTTC. Its translation: CASSSTAFYEQYF.

The genes are TRBV9 and TRBJ2-2; TRBD1 matches 7 bases. The CDR3 totals 14 residues. J was trimmed by 6 bases and V by 4 bases; bases with no gene match: 6. CDR1 is SGDLS, CDR2 YYNGEE, per germline. CDR3: CASSPNTGAGELFF. The CDR3 nucleotides are TGTGCCAGCAGCCCCAATACAGGGGCCGGGGAGCTGTTTTTT.

The CDR3 reads CASSPLGASGGAGGELFF. The CDR3 DNA sequence: TGTGCCAGCAGCCCCCTTGGGGCTAGCGGGGGGGCCGGCGGGGAGCTGTTTTTT. V and J are TRBV7-3 and TRBJ2-2; 12 bases are a match to TRBD2. Germline V gene lookup returns CDR1 SGHTA and CDR2 FQGTGA. The CDR3 is 18 amino acids. V lost 5 bases to trimming and J lost 7 bases; unmatched junction nucleotides: 14.